The following is a T cell receptor beta chain sequence with its context. Its binding antigen is unknown. No much larger clone is present one base from it, and per-base qualities are unavailable. CDR1 is given as LGHNA and CDR2 as YNFKEQ, both from the germline V gene. A distance of 14 bases separates the germline ends of V and J, which lose 8 bases and 0 bases respectively. Spanning cysteine to phenylalanine, the CDR3 consists of 16 amino acids. Solely the CDR3 DNA is kept, with 48 bases framed from the first base. This sample was included in a study of cytomegalovirus exposure and HLA in healthy donors (dated by TCRdb to the late 2010s). Study-level background: An earlier analysis of 587 of the donors reported 250 to 350 Gb of sequence data and around 120 million unique TCR beta sequences obtained from some 200 million T cells. The study combined high-throughput TCR immunosequencing, statistical association of individual TCRs with disease status, and machine learning to predict cytomegalovirus infection status. All discovery cohort repertoires had been generated using a single sequencing platform. Donor age, sex, ethnicity and CMV serostatus were compiled together with the repertoire data. Typing coverage varied by locus: about 620-640 donors for A, B, C, DRB1 and DQB1; under 550 for DQA1; nearly 610 for DPA1; under 490 for DPB1. The study used immunosequencing to profile the T cell repertoires of about 670 subjects and linked those repertoires to cytomegalovirus serostatus. A later genetic analysis used genome-wide SNP genotypes for about 55% of the 666 donors, treating that subset as a discovery cohort. The study aimed to test whether signatures of past pathogen exposure could be identified by cataloging public T cell receptors. Because of strong linkage in the cohort, roughly 5 DR-DQ haplotypes were treated as single units for association and clustering. Among 398 genotyped donors of the cohort, an average of around 240,000 unique TCR beta nucleotide sequences were sequenced per donor, 15% to 20% of them non-productive. Rather than drawing on any new phenotypic data, the later analysis identified candidate immune exposures from TCR beta sequences and the way those sequences occurred across donors. Of the 300 to 450 genotyped donors, around 81% fell in the genetic ancestry cluster associated with self-reported Caucasian donors. Approximately 300 gigabases of sequencing data and 75 million to 85 million unique TCR sequences made up an early release that covered 500 to 650 HLA-typed donors. Class I and class II HLA loci were covered by the typing at four-digit resolution. In a later analysis, previously published TCR beta repertoires from 670 or so donors were re-analyzed and high-resolution HLA genotyping was added so that TCR occurrence patterns could be studied. A separate validation cohort of approximately 130 different subjects was used in addition to the roughly 670-subject first cohort. In an earlier analysis of 587 of the donors, high-throughput TCR beta sequencing was used to judge whether each TCR beta V gene segment behaved as functional or pseudogenic.

In total, approximately 610 healthy bone marrow donors made up the cohort. At the time of sampling, every cohort member was nominally healthy, though immune exposures that went unrecorded were likely present. The donor tested CMV seronegative and was one of the 352 seronegative cohort members. Every donor gave a peripheral blood sample, and the peripheral blood mononuclear cells from that sample were used for TCR beta sequencing. Genomic DNA was extracted from the blood cell samples with the Qiagen DNeasy Blood Extraction Kit. Results and caveats for the whole study, not just this receptor: Correlated functional status among segregating V segments might reflect linkage disequilibrium, but an unknown experimental factor could not be ruled out. The study listed approximately 150 TCR beta chains as associated with cytomegalovirus. A cluster of highly shared sequence variants was judged likely to represent a technical artifact of the sequencing pipeline. In a later analysis, about 16,000 TCR beta sequences were associated with specific HLA alleles at a false discovery rate of 0.05. While some public TCRs were present in many individuals, most TCR sequences turned up only very rarely across donors. Because counts were too low, 15 to 20 rarely observed V segments, including chromosome 9 orphons, were excluded from the earlier analysis of around 640 of the donors. According to a later analysis, parvovirus B19, influenza, CMV and Epstein-Barr virus appeared linked to several top co-occurrence clusters. Cytomegalovirus status was reported to be diagnosed by the classifier with high specificity and sensitivity in both the original and validation cohorts. HLA typing was unavailable for some donors at each locus, so association tests used only the typed subset. In vitro tests confirmed that a few of the cytomegalovirus-associated TCR beta chains recognize cytomegalovirus antigens. For the cohort, immune exposure information was limited to CMV serostatus. The authors suggested that the approach could potentially be generalized to other disease states and immunological phenotypes. Strong co-occurrence of HLA alleles, especially DR and DQ, made assigning TCR associations to individual alleles difficult. An association between a missense DCLRE1C variant and V-gene and J-gene trimming of TCR beta chains was found in a later genetic analysis and replicated in an independent cohort. The presence/absence analyses assumed that sequencing depth was roughly uniform across donors, and that assumption may not be true. In a later analysis, the rate of TCR association differed among HLA loci, with DRB1 alleles having the most associated TCRs and HLA-C alleles having the fewest. A further reported finding was that TCR beta sequences accurately predicted the HLA-A and HLA-B alleles for most subjects in the first cohort. Some IMGT-functional V segments, including TRBV6-2 and TRBV6-3, could not be told apart with the 87-base-pair reads, so those segments were excluded. Most CMV-associated TCR beta chains appeared to be HLA-restricted in a later analysis, and the HLA associations seemed to be driven largely by CMV exposure. In a later analysis, HLA-associated TCR beta chains were found to be more clonally expanded and to have lower generation probabilities than equally common non-associated chains. This cohort had only TCR beta chains sequenced, and the lack of alpha or paired-chain data limited which features could be detected. In an earlier analysis of around 500 of the donors, most TCR beta V segments appeared in productive rearrangements about 87% or about 30% of the time, broadly matching IMGT annotations. A later genetic analysis reported fewer N-insertions in productive TCRs among donors in an Asian-associated ancestry cluster than the approximately 700-donor mean.

Library generation was performed with the immunoSEQ multiplex PCR assay. For the multiplex PCR, a mixture combining 60 forward primers for TCR Vbeta segments and 13 reverse primers for TCR Jbeta segments was used. Amplification of the CDR3 region of rearranged TCR beta genes was performed with a multiplex PCR assay on genomic DNA. On the Illumina HiSeq System, the amplified TCR beta libraries were sequenced as 87-base-pair reads. In the authors' own workflow: A later analysis tallied roughly 78 million unique TCR beta chains across the 666 repertoires, and some 10 million of those chains were shared by two or more donors. A nearest-neighbor algorithm error-corrected the raw reads and collapsed the reads into unique sequences, merging closely related sequences to remove PCR and sequencing errors. V, D and J gene segments were assigned by aligning CDR3 sequences to IMGT reference sequences. For a sequence to be retained, at least a six-nucleotide match to both a V gene segment and a J gene segment was required. A rearrangement was called productive if the CDR3 had no stop codons and remained in frame with V and J, and every other rearrangement was called non-productive. Following IMGT convention, CDR3 was defined as the stretch from the second conserved V-encoded cysteine up to the conserved J-encoded phenylalanine. The earlier analysis of a few hundred of the donors excluded any sequence lacking an unambiguous match to a single V gene segment. In an earlier analysis of more than 500 of the donors, a V segment was called functional when productive rearrangements were above 56.7%, and segregating when the standard deviation between donors exceeded 5%. A statistical classification framework was built to diagnose cytomegalovirus status from the catalog of TCR beta chain sequences. In a later analysis, TCR nucleotide sequences were compared against IMGT/GENE-DB human TR gene sequences so that V and J genes could be assigned. Using the TCRdist pipeline, a later analysis assigned CDR3 sequences along with most-parsimonious VDJ recombination scenarios. In a later analysis, each TCR beta chain was defined by its CDR3 amino acid sequence together with its V-gene family, and reads lacking a unique V-gene family were excluded. A later analysis removed 592 highly shared, low-generation-probability nucleotide sequences to deal with suspected cross-contamination and a sequencing artifact. For each public chain, a later analysis derived a clonal expansion index from normalized ranks of inferred template counts within each repertoire. In a later analysis, generation probabilities were computed using a VDJ recombination model fitted to out-of-frame rearrangements, and the results were checked against IGoR. In a later analysis, TCR-TCR, TCR-HLA and TCR-CMV co-occurrence was scored with hypergeometric tests, and a repertoire-size bias correction was applied to TCR pairs. A later analysis estimated false discovery rates by permuting HLA or CMV assignments 20 times. In a later analysis, co-occurring TCRs were grouped using DBSCAN, and TCRdist sequence similarity was added for clustering within HLA-allele-positive subsets. Repertoires with fewer than 30,000 or more than 120,000 public chains, plus five repertoires with anomalous nucleotide sharing, were excluded from co-occurrence clustering. What TCRdb holds here is the immuneACCESS table cut down to in-frame rearrangements. Part of the clones is not present; checked against another copy, under half of the missing clones reflect an unresolved V gene, and the others are unexplained. For V, J and clone size, that table is used; D and trimming come from the DNA. This sample gives approximately 100,000 clones in total; under 85% of them show up just once. The top ten clones comprise 3.5% to 5% of the sample.

The sequence joins TRBV4-2 to TRBJ1-6; a tentative D call is TRBD1 (6 bases match). The sample comprised PBMCs. The receptor was derived from a man in his forties or fifties in good health and CMV-seronegative. Here is the DNA: TGTGCCAGCCAGAGGACAGAGAGCTCCTATAATTCACCCCTCCACTTT. The translation is CASQRTESSYNSPLHF.